Detailed here is one T cell receptor beta chain. The specificity of this receptor is unknown. Base qualities are not recorded, but no much larger clone differs from it by a single base. The sample comes from a study of glioma-infiltrating T cells after dendritic cell vaccination listed by TCRdb under 2016. Regarding the complete study: A cohort of roughly 15 glioblastoma patients from Phase I and II dendritic cell vaccination trials was included, of whom 9 were newly diagnosed and 6 had recurrent disease. Patients received three intradermal dendritic cell vaccine injections at biweekly intervals in the arm below the axilla. Between about 2003 and 2012, patients were given autologous tumor lysate-pulsed dendritic cell vaccination. TCR sequencing metrics, including TIL content and tumor-blood repertoire overlap, were correlated with survival after dendritic cell vaccination. In glioblastoma patients vaccinated with dendritic cells, deep sequencing of TCR beta CDR3 regions served to measure tumor-infiltrating lymphocyte content and to compare repertoires between tumor and blood. The vaccine consisted of monocyte-derived dendritic cells cultured less than eight days with IL-4 and GM-CSF, then pulsed overnight with autologous tumor lysate. Study-level results and caveats: No direct relationship between TCR clonality and survival was found, suggesting a diverse polyclonal response may matter. The response model built on TCR overlap across three groups was characterized as speculative, with prospective validation still needed. The cohort was small and heterogeneous, only a few patients had full blood and tumor sets, and even fewer had initial-recurrent tumor pairs. After dendritic cell vaccination, a higher estimated pretreatment TIL content predicted longer time to progression and overall survival.

Selection of patients required sufficient residual fresh-frozen tumor tissue and over two years of available survival data. An isocitrate dehydrogenase mutation was not carried by any of the glioblastoma patients, although molecular status was otherwise variable. PBMC were collected before vaccination, two weeks after the third vaccination, and at tumor progression if progression occurred. The Qiagen DNeasy Blood extraction Kit was used to extract genomic DNA. Using the immunoSEQ assay, TCRB CDR3 regions were amplified from roughly 1.9 micrograms of genomic DNA, or from all available DNA when less than that was on hand. The multiplex PCR relied on 60 forward primers for TCR V beta segments and 13 reverse primers for J beta segments. Synthetic control templates were spiked into each sample at limiting dilution to estimate reads per starting template. The Illumina HiSeq System generated 87 bp sequencing reads. Processing in the source paper ran as follows. To remove PCR and sequencing errors, closely related sequences were merged with a nearest neighbor algorithm. TCR overlap was measured as the percentage of unique tumor TCR beta sequences also present in the same patient's peripheral blood. TCRdb re-hosts the immuneACCESS table, in-frame sequences only. Its copies lack some clones; in the studies checked, an unresolved V gene accounts for under half of them, and the cause for the rest is not known. Clone size and V and J calls were adopted from that table, with D and trimming inferred from the DNA. This sample has roughly 52,000 clones in its table, and over 75% of those were observed once. About 10% of the sample rests with the top ten.

Trimming removed 6 bases from V and 4 bases from J; the gene matches leave 10 bases unexplained. Including the terminal cysteine and phenylalanine, the CDR3 comprises 15 residues. The DNA shown is the 45-base CDR3, in frame from base 1. The germline V gene yields SGHAT for CDR1 and FQNNGV for CDR2. The starting material was blood, obtained before dendritic cell vaccination. The sequence was collected from a human donor with glioblastoma. In this chain, TRBV11-2 is recombined with TRBJ2-7, with 9 bases in between that match TRBD2. The nucleotides read TGTGCCAGCAGAAAACCGGGACTAGCTCGTTACGAGCAGTACTTC. The translation is CASRKPGLARYEQYF.